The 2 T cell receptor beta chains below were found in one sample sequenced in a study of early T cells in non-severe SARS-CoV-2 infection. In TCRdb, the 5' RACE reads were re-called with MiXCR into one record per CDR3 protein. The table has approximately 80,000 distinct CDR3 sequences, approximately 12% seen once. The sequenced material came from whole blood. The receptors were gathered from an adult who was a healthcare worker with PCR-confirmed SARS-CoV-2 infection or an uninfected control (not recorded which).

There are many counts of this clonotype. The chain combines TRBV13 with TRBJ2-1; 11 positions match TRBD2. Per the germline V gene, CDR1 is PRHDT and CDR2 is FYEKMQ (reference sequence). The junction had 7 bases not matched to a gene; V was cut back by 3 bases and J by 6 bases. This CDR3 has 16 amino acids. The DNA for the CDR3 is TGTGCCAGCAGCTTTTTTACTAGCGGGAGACGCAATGAGCAGTTCTTC. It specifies CASSFFTSGRRNEQFF.

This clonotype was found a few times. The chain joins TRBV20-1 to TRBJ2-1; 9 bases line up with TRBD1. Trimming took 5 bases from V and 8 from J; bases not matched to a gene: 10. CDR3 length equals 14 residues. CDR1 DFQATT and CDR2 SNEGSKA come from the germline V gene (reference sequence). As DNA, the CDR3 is TGCAGTGCTCCTAGGACAGGGGCTTGGGATGAGCAGTTCTTC. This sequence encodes CSAPRTGAWDEQFF.